In this sample, the clone carrying this T cell receptor (beta chain) turned up once. Germline V gene sequence: CDR1 SGHAT, CDR2 FQNNGV. The germline V and J ends were trimmed by 5 bases and 6 bases, with 16 bases remaining between them. The CDR3 length is 15 residues. These data belong to a study of blood T cell repertoires in COVID-19. Original processing notes: Reference gene primers were amplified, and this amplification served to estimate nucleated cell counts. Using immunoSEQ multiplex PCR, the repertoire was profiled, and TCRdb retains in-frame clones only, with some absent. V and J calls plus clone size are reproduced from that table; the DNA served to infer D and trimming. The sample yields over 60,000 clones, 85% to 90% seen once.

This TCR was recovered from a man between 65 and 79 years old with active or convalescent COVID-19. The chain has TRBV11-2 and TRBJ2-2, with D possibly being TRBD1 (5 bases). Sequenced: peripheral blood. The CDR3 nucleotides read TGTGCCAGCAGCCAGACCAGGGTGGGATCCGGGGAGCTGTTTTTT. It translates to CASSQTRVGSGELFF.